The text below deals with one TCR beta chain. Antigen: not known. There were at least 5.5 micrograms of total RNA extracted from every sample. Per the germline V gene, CDR1 is SGHVS and CDR2 is FNYEAQ. This CDR3 comprises 16 residues. V lost 3 bases, J lost 4 bases, and 16 bases lay in between. These data belong to a study of blood T cells in healthy people across ages. Study-level results: Total diversity from one million sequenced T cells was likely underestimated. With donor CMV status unknown, expanded clonotype changes were possibly confounded.

The use of a sample-barcoded 5' primer and a J-beta primer mix characterized a second PCR of about 7 to 12 cycles. Each CDR3 protein is one row after TCRdb ran MiXCR on the 5' RACE reads. The sample has around 940,000 distinct CDR3 sequences; roughly half are singletons. This chain joins TRBV7-6 and TRBJ2-1; no clear D gene. This sequence originates from an older woman in good health. Input material: blood. CDR3 protein: CASSFQRYPRYNEQFF. For the CDR3, the DNA is TGTGCCAGCAGCTTCCAACGGTACCCTCGATACAATGAGCAGTTCTTC.